Included here is one TCR beta chain sequence, with context. Its antigen specificity is not known. Base qualities are not recorded, but no much larger clone differs from it by a single base. The junction shows trimming of 0 bases on V and 4 bases on J, plus 8 bases between the germline ends. From the cysteine up to the phenylalanine, the CDR3 has a length of 14 residues. The only DNA kept is the CDR3, 42 bases in frame from the first base. CDR1 and CDR2, looked up from the germline V gene, are SGHTS and YDEGEE. The library was produced with the immunoSEQ multiplex PCR assay. Rearranged TCR beta chain sequences were amplified using the hsTCRB Kit according to the manufacturer's protocol. TCRB libraries were sequenced on an Illumina MiSeq. Under the source paper's analysis protocol: The proprietary platform of the kit vendor was used for demultiplexing, trimming and gene mapping. In TCRdb, the immuneACCESS table is reduced to in-frame sequences with V and J assigned. These tables do not hold every clone; where another copy was compared, an unresolved V gene accounts for under half, and the others remain unexplained. V, J and clone size are taken as reported in that table, and D and trimming were inferred from the DNA itself. In this sample the table shows about 51,000 clones, roughly 73% of which occur a single time. The top ten clonotypes cover 5.2% of the sample.

The sample's time point label, in plain terms: week 5, during vaccination. A 20-mer mutant IDH1 peptide at 300 micrograms in Montanide made up each vaccine dose, which was injected subcutaneously together with topical imiquimod. All donors had newly diagnosed IDH1-mutant astrocytomas of WHO grade 3 or 4 that showed loss of nuclear ATRX. The samples were drawn from NOA16, a multicentre, single-arm, open-label phase I trial in Germany that tested a mutant IDH1 peptide vaccine in humans for the first time. The DNeasy Blood and Tissue Kit was used to extract genomic DNA from EDTA blood for TCRB sequencing. This sample is part of a study of a mutant IDH1 vaccine in newly diagnosed glioma (TCRdb year 2021). The study in broad terms: Patients were given eight vaccinations, in weeks 1, 3, 5, 7, 11, 15, 19 and 23, which matched visits V03 through V10. Peripheral blood samples were drawn at six visits, namely V03 (baseline), V05, V07, V10, V12 and V13. Prior to enrollment, standard therapy consisting of radiotherapy alone, temozolomide alone, or radiochemotherapy with temozolomide had been administered to patients, with the combination being received by most patients. Of the 30 or so patients who were treated, about 60% were male and about 40% were female, and the mean age was roughly 40 years. In the chemotherapy-containing groups, vaccination started alongside temozolomide cycles, whereas in patients who had radiotherapy alone it started 4-6 weeks after radiotherapy. Longitudinal TCRB deep sequencing was performed for 20 to 30 treated patients wherever samples were available for exploratory analyses. General study outcomes and caveats: It was noted by the authors that analyses of patient blood samples could not be reproduced owing to sample limitations. Vaccine-induced immune responses across multiple MHC alleles were detected in 85% to 95% of patients. Pseudoprogression seemed to be unrelated to changes in the top peripheral T cell clonotypes found by TCRB sequencing. PBMC samples for TCRB deep sequencing were selected based on availability.

This specimen consisted of PBMCs, obtained from a glioma patient whose treatment included an IDH1 peptide vaccine. The sequence joins TRBV5-8 to TRBJ1-5; the D gene is perhaps TRBD1, from 5 matching bases. This receptor was obtained from a middle-aged man with glioma. The bases are TGTGCCAGCAGCTTGGGGGGCCTTAATCAGCCCCAGCATTTT. This gives the protein CASSLGGLNQPQHF.